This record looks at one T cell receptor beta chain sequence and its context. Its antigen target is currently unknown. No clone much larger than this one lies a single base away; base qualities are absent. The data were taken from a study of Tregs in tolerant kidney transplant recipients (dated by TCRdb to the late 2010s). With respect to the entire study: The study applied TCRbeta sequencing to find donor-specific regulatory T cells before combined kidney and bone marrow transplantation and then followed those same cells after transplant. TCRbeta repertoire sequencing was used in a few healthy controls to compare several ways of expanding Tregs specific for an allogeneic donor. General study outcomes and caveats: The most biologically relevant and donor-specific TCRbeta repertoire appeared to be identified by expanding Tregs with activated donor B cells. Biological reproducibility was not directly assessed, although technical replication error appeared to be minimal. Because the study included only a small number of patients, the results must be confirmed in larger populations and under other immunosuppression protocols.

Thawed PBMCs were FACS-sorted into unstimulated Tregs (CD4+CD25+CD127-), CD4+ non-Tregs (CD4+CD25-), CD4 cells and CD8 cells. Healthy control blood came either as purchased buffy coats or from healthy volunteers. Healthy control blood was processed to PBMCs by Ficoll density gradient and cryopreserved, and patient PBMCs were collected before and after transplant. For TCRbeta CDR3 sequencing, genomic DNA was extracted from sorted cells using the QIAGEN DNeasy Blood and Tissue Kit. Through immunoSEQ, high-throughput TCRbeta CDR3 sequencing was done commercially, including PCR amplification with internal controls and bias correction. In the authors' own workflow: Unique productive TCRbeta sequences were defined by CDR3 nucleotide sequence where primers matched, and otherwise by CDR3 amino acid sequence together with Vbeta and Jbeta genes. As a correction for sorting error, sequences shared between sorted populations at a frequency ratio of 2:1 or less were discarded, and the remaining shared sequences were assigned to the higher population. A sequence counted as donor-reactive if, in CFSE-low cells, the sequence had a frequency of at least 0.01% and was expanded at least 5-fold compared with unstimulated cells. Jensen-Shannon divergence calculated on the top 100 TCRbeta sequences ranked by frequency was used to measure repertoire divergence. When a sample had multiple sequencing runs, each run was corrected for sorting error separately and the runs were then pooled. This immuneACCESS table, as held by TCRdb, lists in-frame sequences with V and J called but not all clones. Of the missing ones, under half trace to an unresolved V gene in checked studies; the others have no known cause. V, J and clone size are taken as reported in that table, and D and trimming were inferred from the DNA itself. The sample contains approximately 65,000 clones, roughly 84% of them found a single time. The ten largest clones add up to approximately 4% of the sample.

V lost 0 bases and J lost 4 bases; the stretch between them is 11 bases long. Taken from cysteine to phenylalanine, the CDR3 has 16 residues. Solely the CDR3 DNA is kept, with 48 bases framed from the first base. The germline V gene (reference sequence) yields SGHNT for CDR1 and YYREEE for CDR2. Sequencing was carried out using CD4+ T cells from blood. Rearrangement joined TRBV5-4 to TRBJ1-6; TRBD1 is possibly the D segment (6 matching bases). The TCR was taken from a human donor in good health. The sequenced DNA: TGTGCCAGCAGCTTGGGACAACAGGGTTATAATTCACCCCTCCACTTT. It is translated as CASSLGQQGYNSPLHF. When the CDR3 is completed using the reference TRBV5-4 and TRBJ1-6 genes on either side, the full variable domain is ETGVTQSPTHLIKTRGQQVTLRCSSQSGHNTVSWYQQALGQGPQFIFQYYREEENGRGNFPPRFSGLQFPNYSSELNVNALELDDSALYLCASSLGQQGYNSPLHFGNGTRLTVT.